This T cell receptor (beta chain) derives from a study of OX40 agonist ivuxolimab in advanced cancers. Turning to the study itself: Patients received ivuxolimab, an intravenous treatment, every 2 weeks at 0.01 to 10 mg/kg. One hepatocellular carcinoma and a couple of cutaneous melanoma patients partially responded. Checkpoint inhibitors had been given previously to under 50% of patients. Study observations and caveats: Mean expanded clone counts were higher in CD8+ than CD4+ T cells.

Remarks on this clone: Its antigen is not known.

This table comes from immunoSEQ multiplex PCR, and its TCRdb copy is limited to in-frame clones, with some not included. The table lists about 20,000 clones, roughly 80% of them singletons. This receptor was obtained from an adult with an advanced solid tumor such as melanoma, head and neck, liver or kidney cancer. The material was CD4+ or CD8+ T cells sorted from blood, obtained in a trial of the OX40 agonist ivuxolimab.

CDR3 protein: CASRQQGGSLEQYF. In nucleotides, the CDR3 is TGTGCCAGCAGACAACAGGGGGGTTCTCTCGAGCAGTACTTC. The chain uses TRBV13 and TRBJ2-7, with 8 positions matching TRBD1. The CDR3 is made up of 14 amino acids. V shed 6 bases, J shed 6 bases, and the junction held 10 bases outside the gene matches. Germline CDR1 PRHDT, CDR2 FYEKMQ (reference sequence).